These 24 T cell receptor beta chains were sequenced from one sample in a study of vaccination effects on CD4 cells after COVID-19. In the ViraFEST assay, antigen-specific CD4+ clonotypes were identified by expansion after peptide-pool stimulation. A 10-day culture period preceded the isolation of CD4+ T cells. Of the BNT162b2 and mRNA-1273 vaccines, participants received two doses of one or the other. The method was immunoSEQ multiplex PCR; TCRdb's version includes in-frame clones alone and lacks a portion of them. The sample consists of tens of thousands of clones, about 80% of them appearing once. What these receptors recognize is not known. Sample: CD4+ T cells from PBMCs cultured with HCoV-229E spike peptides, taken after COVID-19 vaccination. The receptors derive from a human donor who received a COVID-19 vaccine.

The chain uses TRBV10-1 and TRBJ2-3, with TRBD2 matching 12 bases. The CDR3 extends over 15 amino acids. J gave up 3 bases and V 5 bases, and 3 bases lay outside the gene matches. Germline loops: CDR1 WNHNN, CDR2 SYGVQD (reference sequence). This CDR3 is CASSPSGGATDTQYF. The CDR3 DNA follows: TGCGCCAGCAGTCCTAGCGGGGGGGCGACAGATACGCAGTATTTT.

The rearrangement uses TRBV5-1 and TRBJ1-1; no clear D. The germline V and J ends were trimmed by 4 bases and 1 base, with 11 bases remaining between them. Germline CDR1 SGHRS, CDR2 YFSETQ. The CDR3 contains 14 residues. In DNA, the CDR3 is TGCGCCAGCAGCGCCGCCGTTACGAACACTGAAGCTTTCTTT. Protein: CASSAAVTNTEAFF.

In DNA form, the CDR3 reads TGTGCCAGCAGCGTAGGAACAGGGGGCGAAGAGACCCAGTACTTC. Its translation: CASSVGTGGEETQYF. This chain connects TRBV9 to TRBJ2-5; 9 positions agree with TRBD1. The CDR3 runs to 15 residues. Germline V gives CDR1 SGDLS, CDR2 YYNGEE. V was pared by 0 bases and J by 3 bases, with 3 bases of the junction left unmatched.

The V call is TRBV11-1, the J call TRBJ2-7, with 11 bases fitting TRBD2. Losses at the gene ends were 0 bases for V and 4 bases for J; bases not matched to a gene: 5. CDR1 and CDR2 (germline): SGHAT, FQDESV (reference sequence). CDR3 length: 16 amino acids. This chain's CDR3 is CASSLAPSGGTYEQYV. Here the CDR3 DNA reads TGTGCCAGCAGCTTAGCCCCTAGCGGGGGGACGTACGAGCAGTACGTC.

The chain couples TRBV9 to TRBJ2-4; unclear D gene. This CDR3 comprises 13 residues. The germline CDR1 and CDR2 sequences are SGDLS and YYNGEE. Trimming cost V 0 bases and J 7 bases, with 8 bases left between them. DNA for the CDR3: TGTGCCAGCAGCGTAGGCCAGGCCAACATTCAGTACTTC. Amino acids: CASSVGQANIQYF. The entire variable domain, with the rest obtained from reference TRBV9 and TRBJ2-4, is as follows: DSGVTQTPKHLITATGQRVTLRCSPRSGDLSVYWYQQSLDQGLQFLIQYYNGEERAKGNILERFSAQQFPDLHSELNLSSLELGDSALYFCASSVGQANIQYFGAGTRLSVL.

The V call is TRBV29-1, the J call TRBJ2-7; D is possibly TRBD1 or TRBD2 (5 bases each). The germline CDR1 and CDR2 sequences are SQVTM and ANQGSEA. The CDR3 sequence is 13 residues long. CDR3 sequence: CTGGDRRSYEQYV. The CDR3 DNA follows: TGCACCGGTGGGGACCGCCGGTCCTACGAGCAGTACGTC.

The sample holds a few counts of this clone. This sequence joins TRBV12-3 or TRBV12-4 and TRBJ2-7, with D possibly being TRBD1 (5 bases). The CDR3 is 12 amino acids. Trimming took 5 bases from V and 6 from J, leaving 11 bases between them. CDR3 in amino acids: CASSSQGSEQYV. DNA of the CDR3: TGTGCCAGCAGTAGCCAGGGATCCGAGCAGTACGTC.

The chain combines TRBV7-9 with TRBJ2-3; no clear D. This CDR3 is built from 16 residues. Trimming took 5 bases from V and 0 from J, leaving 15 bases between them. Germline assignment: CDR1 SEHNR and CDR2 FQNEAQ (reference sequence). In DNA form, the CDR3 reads TGTGCCAGCAGCCCCGTTTTTACGGCTAGCACAGATACGCAGTATTTT. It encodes CASSPVFTASTDTQYF. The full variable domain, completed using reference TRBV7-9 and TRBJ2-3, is DTGVSQNPRHKITKRGQNVTFRCDPISEHNRLYWYRQTLGQGPEFLTYFQNEAQLEKSRLLSDRFSAERPKGSFSTLEIQRTEQGDSAMYLCASSPVFTASTDTQYFGPGTRLTVL.

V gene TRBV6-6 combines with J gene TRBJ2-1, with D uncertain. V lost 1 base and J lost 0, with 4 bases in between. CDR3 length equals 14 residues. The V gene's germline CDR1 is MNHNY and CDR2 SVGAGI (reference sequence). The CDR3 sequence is CASSYYSSYNEQFF. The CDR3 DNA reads TGTGCCAGCAGTTACTATAGCTCCTACAATGAGCAGTTCTTC.

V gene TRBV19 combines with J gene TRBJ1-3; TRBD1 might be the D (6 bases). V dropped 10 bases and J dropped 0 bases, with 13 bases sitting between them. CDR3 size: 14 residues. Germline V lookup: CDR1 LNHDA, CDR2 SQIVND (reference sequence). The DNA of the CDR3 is TGTGCCACTGAGGACAGACTCTCTGGAAACACCATATATTTT. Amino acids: CATEDRLSGNTIYF.

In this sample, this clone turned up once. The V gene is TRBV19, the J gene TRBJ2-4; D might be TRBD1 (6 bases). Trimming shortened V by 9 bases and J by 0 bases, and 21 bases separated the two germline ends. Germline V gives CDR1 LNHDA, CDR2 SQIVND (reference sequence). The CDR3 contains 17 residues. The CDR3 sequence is CASNEGQYLIAKNIQYF. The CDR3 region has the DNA TGTGCCAGCAACGAGGGACAATATTTGATAGCCAAAAACATTCAGTACTTC.

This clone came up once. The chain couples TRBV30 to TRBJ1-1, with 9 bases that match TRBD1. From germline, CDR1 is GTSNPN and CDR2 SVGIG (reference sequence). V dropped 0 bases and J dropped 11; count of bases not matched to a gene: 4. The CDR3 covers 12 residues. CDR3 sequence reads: CAWSVGDRVAFF. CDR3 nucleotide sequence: TGTGCCTGGAGTGTAGGGGACAGGGTGGCTTTCTTT.

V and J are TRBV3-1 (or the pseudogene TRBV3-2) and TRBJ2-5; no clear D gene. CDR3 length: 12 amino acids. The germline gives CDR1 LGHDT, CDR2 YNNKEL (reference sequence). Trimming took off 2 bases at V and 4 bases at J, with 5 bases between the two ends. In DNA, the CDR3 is TGTGCCAGCAGCCAAACTCCAGAGACCCAGTACTTC. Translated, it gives CASSQTPETQYF.

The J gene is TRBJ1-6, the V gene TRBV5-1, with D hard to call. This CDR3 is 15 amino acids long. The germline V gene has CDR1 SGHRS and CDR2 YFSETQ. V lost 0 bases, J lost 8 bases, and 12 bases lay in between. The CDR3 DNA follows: TGCGCCAGCAGCTTGGCCGGTCAGAGATATTCACCCCTCCACTTT. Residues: CASSLAGQRYSPLHF. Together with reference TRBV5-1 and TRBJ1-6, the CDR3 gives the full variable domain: KAGVTQTPRYLIKTRGQQVTLSCSPISGHRSVSWYQQTPGQGLQFLFEYFSETQRNKGNFPGRFSGRQFSNSRSEMNVSTLELGDSALYLCASSLAGQRYSPLHFGNGTRLTVT.

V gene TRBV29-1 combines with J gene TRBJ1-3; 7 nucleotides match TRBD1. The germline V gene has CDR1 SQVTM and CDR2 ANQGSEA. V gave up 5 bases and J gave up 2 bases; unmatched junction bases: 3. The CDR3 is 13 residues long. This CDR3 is CSVTDRAGNTIYF. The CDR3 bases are TGCAGCGTTACTGACAGGGCTGGAAACACCATATATTTT.

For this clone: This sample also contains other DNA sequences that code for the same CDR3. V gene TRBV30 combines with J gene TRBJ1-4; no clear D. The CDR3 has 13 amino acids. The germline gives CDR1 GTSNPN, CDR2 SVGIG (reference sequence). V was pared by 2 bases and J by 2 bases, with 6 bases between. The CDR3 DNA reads TGTGCCTGGAGTCGCGGGACTAATGAAAAACTGTTTTTT. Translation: CAWSRGTNEKLFF. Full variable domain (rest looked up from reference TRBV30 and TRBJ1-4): SQTIHQWPATLVQPVGSPLSLECTVEGTSNPNLYWYRQAAGRGLQLLFYSVGIGQISSEVPQNLSASRPQDRQFILSSKKLLLSDSGFYLCAWSRGTNEKLFFGSGTQLSVL.

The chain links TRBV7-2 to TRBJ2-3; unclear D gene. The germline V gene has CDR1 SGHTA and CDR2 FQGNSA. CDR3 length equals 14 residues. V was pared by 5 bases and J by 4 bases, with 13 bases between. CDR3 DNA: TGTGCCAGCAGCCCCCGCGCCCAGTCAGATACGCAGTATTTT. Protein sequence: CASSPRAQSDTQYF.

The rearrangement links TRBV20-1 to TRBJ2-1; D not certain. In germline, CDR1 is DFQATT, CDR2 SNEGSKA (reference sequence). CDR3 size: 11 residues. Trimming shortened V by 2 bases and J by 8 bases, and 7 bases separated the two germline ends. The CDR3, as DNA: TGCAGTGCTAGAATAGCATATGAGCAGTTCTTC. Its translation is CSARIAYEQFF.

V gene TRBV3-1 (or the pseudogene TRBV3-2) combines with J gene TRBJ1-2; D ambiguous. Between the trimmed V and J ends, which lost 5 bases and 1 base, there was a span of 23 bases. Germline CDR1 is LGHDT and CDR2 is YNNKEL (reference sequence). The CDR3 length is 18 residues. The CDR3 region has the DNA TGTGCCAGCAGCGGACTGTTTCTGACGGGAGCGGATAACTATGGCTACACCTTC. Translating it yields CASSGLFLTGADNYGYTF.

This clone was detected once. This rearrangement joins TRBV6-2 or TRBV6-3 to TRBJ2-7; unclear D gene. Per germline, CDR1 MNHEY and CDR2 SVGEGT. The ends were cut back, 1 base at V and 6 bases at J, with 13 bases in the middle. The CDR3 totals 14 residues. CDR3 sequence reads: CASSYYGKTAEQYV. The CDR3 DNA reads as TGTGCCAGCAGTTACTATGGAAAGACGGCCGAGCAGTACGTC.

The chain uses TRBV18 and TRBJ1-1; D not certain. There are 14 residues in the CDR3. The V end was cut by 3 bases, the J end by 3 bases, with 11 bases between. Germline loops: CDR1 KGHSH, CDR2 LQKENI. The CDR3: CASSPQFGYTEAFF. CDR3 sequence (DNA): TGTGCCAGCTCACCCCAGTTCGGGTACACTGAAGCTTTCTTT.

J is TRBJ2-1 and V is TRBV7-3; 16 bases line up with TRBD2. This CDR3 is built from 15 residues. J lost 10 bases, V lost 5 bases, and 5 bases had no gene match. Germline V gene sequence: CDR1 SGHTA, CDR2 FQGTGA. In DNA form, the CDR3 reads TGTGCCAGCAGCCCCGTGGGACTAGCGGGGGGGGAGCAGTTCTTC. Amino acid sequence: CASSPVGLAGGEQFF.

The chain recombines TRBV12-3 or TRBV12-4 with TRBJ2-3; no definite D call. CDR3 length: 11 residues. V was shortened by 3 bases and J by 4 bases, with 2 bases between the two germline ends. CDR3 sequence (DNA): TGTGCCAGCAGTTTCGCAGATACGCAGTATTTT. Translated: CASSFADTQYF.

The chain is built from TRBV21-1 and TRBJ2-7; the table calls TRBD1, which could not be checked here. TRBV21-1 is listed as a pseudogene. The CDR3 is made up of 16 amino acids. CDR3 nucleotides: TGTGCCAGCAGCAAAGGACAGGGATTTGATTCCTACGAGCAGTACGTC. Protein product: CASSKGQGFDSYEQYV.